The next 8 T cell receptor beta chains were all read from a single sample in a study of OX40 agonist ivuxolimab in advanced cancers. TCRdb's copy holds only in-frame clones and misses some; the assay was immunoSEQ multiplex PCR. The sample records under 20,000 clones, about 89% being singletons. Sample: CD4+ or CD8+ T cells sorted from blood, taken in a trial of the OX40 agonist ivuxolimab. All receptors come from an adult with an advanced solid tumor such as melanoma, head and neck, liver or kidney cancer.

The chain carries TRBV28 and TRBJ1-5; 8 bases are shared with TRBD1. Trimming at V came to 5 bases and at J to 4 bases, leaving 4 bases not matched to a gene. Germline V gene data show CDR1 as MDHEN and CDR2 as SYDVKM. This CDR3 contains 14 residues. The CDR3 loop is CASSPGTGNQPQHF. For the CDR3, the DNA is TGTGCCAGCAGTCCAGGGACAGGTAATCAGCCCCAGCATTTT.

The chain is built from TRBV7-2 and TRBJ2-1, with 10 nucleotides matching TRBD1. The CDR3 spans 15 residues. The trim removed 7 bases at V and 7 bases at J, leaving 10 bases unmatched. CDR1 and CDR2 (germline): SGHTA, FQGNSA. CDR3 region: CASTFRDRGINEQFF. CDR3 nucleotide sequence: TGTGCCAGCACCTTCCGGGACAGGGGAATTAATGAGCAGTTCTTC.

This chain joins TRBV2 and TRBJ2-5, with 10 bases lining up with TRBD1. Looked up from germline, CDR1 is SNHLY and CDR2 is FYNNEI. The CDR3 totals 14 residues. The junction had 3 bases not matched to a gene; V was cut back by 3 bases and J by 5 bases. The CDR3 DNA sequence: TGTGCCAGCAGTGAGACAGGGGGCAAGGAGACCCAGTACTTC. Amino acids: CASSETGGKETQYF.

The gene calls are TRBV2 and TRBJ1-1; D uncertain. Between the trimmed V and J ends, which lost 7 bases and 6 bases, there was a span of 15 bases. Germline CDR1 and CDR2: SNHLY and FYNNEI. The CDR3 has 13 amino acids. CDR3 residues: CASINTLGPEAFF. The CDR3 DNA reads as TGTGCCAGCATCAACACTTTAGGTCCTGAAGCTTTCTTT.

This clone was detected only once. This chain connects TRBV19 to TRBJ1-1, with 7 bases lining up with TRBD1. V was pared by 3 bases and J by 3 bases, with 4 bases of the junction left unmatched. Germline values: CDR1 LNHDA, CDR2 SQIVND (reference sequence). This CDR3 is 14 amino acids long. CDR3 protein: CASSMTGLYTEAFF. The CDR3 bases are TGTGCCAGTAGTATGACAGGGCTGTACACTGAAGCTTTCTTT. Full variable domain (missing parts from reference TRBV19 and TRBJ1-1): DGGITQSPKYLFRKEGQNVTLSCEQNLNHDAMYWYRQDPGQGLRLIYYSQIVNDFQKGDIAEGYSVSREKKESFPLTVTSAQKNPTAFYLCASSMTGLYTEAFFGQGTRLTVV.

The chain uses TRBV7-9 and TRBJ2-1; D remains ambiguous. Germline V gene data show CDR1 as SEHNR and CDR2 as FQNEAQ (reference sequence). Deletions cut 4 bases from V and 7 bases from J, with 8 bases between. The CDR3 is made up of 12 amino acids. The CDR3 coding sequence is TGTGCCAGCAGCTCCACGACGAATGAGCAGTTCTTC. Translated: CASSSTTNEQFF.

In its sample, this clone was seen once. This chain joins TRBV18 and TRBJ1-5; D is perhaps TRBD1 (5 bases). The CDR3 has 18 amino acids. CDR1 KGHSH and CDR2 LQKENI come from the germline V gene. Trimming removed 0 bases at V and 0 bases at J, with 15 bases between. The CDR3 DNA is TGTGCCAGCTCACCACCGTTAGGTAACAGGTATAGCAATCAGCCCCAGCATTTT. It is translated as CASSPPLGNRYSNQPQHF.

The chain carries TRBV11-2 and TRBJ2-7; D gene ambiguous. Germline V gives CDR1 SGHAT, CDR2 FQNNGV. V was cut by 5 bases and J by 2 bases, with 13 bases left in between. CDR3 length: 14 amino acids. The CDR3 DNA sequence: TGTGCCAGCAGCCTTTTGTCGATAACCTACGAGCAGTACTTC. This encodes CASSLLSITYEQYF.